This section outlines one T cell receptor beta chain sequence together with its context. This sample is drawn from a study of PD-L1 blockade in urothelial cancer. Study-level background: The authors examined blood 3 weeks (second dose) and 6 weeks after treatment start. A median about 150,000 T cells were found in blood samples.

Sequenced by immunoSEQ multiplex PCR; TCRdb stores in-frame clones only, minus some. The sample has about 42,000 clones, 81% seen once; the top ten hold approximately 2.9%. CDR1 is MDHEN, CDR2 SYDVKM, per germline. This CDR3 region has 18 residues. J lost 1 base, V lost 3 bases, and 8 bases had no gene match. This specimen consisted of PBMCs, obtained around atezolizumab (anti-PD-L1) treatment. The chain has TRBV28 and TRBJ2-1, with TRBD2 matching over 11 bases. The TCR was taken from a man between 70 and 80 years old with urothelial cancer. The CDR3 here is CASSFVAGGPESYNEQFF. The CDR3 DNA is TGTGCCAGCAGTTTTGTAGCGGGAGGGCCCGAGTCCTACAATGAGCAGTTCTTC.